This T cell receptor beta chain was obtained from a study of coeliac disease. General study points: TRB repertoires were largely private, with most amino acid sequences found in only one sample.

With respect to this clone: Its target is not known.

The repertoire was sequenced with immunoSEQ multiplex PCR; TCRdb's copy has only in-frame clones and lacks some. The sample holds about 9,400 clones, 67% seen once. Sequencing input: lamina propria lymphocytes from the gut. The origin of this receptor is an older woman with celiac disease.

CDR3 loop: CASRAEVAQNSPLHF. Written as DNA, the CDR3 is TGTGCCAGCAGAGCAGAGGTGGCCCAAAATTCACCCCTCCACTTT. The chain links TRBV11-2 to TRBJ1-6; D is uncertain. This CDR3 contains 15 residues. Germline V lookup: CDR1 SGHAT, CDR2 FQNNGV. V shed 6 bases and J shed 7 bases, with 16 bases lying between them.